Listed here are 22 T cell receptor beta chains from one sample, sequenced in a study of regulatory T cells in long-lasting Graves disease. Arm-PCR of CDR3 regions and iRepertoire HTBI primers were the basis on which TCR beta libraries were built. TCRdb re-called the multiplex PCR reads through MiXCR, storing one row per CDR3 protein. This table has roughly 430,000 distinct CDR3 sequences, around 20% appearing once. The sample's time point: persistent/refractory GD, antithyroid drugs over 5 years with positive TRAb. Making the TCR library involved RNA that had been extracted from PBMCs. The source was peripheral blood mononuclear cells (PBMCs), collected when the disease was refractory, from a patient treated with antithyroid drugs. Receptors originate from a female donor with Graves disease.

This clonotype was seen at least ten times. The V call is TRBV7-9, the J call TRBJ2-7; 9 positions match TRBD2. Trimming took 8 bases from V and 1 from J; bases not matched to a gene: 9. CDR1 is SEHNR and CDR2 is FQNEAQ in the germline V gene (reference sequence). This CDR3 region has 15 residues. Here the CDR3 reads CASQRGAGGSYEQYF. The CDR3 DNA follows: TGTGCCAGCCAGAGGGGAGCGGGGGGATCCTACGAGCAGTACTTC.

This CDR3 is CASNTGAGGYTF. CDR3 DNA sequence: TGTGCCAGCAATACAGGGGCAGGTGGCTACACCTTC. The chain employs TRBV28 and TRBJ1-2; the match to TRBD1 covers 7 bases. Unmatched junction bases numbered 6, after V lost 7 bases and J lost 7 bases. Germline V gene sequence: CDR1 MDHEN, CDR2 SYDVKM. This CDR3 is built from 12 residues.

This chain joins TRBV29-1 and TRBJ1-2, with D perhaps TRBD1 (5 bases). Trimming cost V 8 bases and J 6 bases, with 16 bases left between them. The length of the CDR3 is 12 residues. Looked up from germline, CDR1 is SQVTM and CDR2 is ANQGSEA. The DNA of the CDR3 is TGCAGCTTCACTGGGTCCAGGGATGGCTACACCTTC. As protein: CSFTGSRDGYTF.

This clonotype was recorded at least ten times. CDR3: CASSPDTSNYGYTF. The CDR3 nucleotides read TGTGCCAGCAGCCCGGACACCTCTAACTATGGCTACACCTTC. The chain combines TRBV2 with TRBJ1-2; D is perhaps TRBD1 (5 bases). Germline CDR1 and CDR2: SNHLY and FYNNEI. The CDR3 spans 14 residues. V dropped 6 bases and J dropped 0 bases, with 11 bases sitting between them.

This clonotype was found many times. The gene calls are TRBV29-1 and TRBJ2-5, with TRBD2 as a possible D gene (6 bases). Trimming pared 3 bases from V and 4 bases from J, leaving 9 bases between. Germline loops: CDR1 SQVTM, CDR2 ANQGSEA. CDR3 size: 12 residues. CDR3 in amino acids: CSVDVGGETQYF. DNA of the CDR3: TGCAGCGTTGATGTGGGAGGAGAGACCCAGTACTTC.

On this clonotype itself: This could be a read error, since a much larger clone is one nucleotide away. The V gene is TRBV6-1, the J gene TRBJ2-2, with 8 bases lining up with TRBD1. Germline-derived CDR1 and CDR2 are MNHNS and SASEGT. The CDR3 has 14 amino acids. The CDR3 nucleotides read TGTACCAGCAGGGGGCTAACGTACACCGGGGAGCTGTTTTTT. Amino acid sequence: CTSRGLTYTGELFF.

This clonotype was seen a few times. The chain employs TRBV5-6 and TRBJ2-7; D might be TRBD2 (5 bases). Germline V gives CDR1 SGHDT, CDR2 YYEEEE. The germline V and J ends were trimmed by 0 bases and 5 bases, with 12 bases remaining between them. The CDR3 covers 14 residues. In DNA form, the CDR3 reads TGTGCCAGCAGCTTGGGCCTAGCTCGGAACGAGCAGTACTTC. Translated, it gives CASSLGLARNEQYF.

Worth noting for this clonotype: A much more abundant neighbour one base away suggests this may be a read error. This chain links TRBV6-4 with TRBJ1-1; D remains ambiguous. CDR1 is MRHNA, CDR2 SNTAGT, per germline. CDR3 length: 15 residues. For the CDR3, the DNA is TGTGCCAGCAGTGAATCGGGTTTATTGAACACTGGAGCTTTCTTT. Translation: CASSESGLLNTGAFF.

The rearrangement joins TRBV5-1 to TRBJ1-5; D ambiguous. The germline V gene has CDR1 SGHRS and CDR2 YFSETQ. This CDR3 contains 13 residues. Deletions cut 3 bases from V and 3 bases from J, with 7 bases between. CDR3 coding DNA: TGCGCCAGCAGCTCGGATCTCAATCAGCCCCAGCATTTT. Encoded protein: CASSSDLNQPQHF.

This clonotype was recorded at least ten times. The rearrangement links TRBV12-5 to TRBJ1-2; TRBD1 is a possible D gene (6 bases). In germline, CDR1 is LGHNT, CDR2 FRNRAP. The V and J ends lost 2 bases and 8 bases respectively, with 12 bases between them. CDR3 size: 13 residues. Written as DNA, the CDR3 is TGTGCTAGTGGTTTGAGGGGGGCAGGGGGCTACACCTTC. Translating it yields CASGLRGAGGYTF.

This clonotype appeared many times. The chain links TRBV28 to TRBJ1-5; 11 nucleotides agree with TRBD1. The CDR3 sequence is 16 residues long. V shed 4 bases and J 11 bases; nucleotides not matched to a gene: 13. From germline, CDR1 is MDHEN and CDR2 SYDVKM. This CDR3 reads CASSSDRGRYVSSQHF. The CDR3 region has the DNA TGTGCCAGCAGTTCGGACAGGGGGCGTTATGTTTCGTCCCAGCATTTT.

Concerning this clonotype itself: Sequence at one end of the junction differs from germline and may be a read error. The chain carries TRBV11-2 and TRBJ2-5, with D tentatively TRBD1 or TRBD2 (6 bases each). Germline-derived CDR1 and CDR2 are SGHAT and FQNNGV. This CDR3 has 15 residues. CDR3 nucleotides: TGCGCCAGCAGCCAAGAGGGGGGCTCCCAAGAGACCCAGTACTTC. Translating it yields CASSQEGGSQETQYF.

In this sample, this clonotype turned up many times. V is TRBV2 and J is TRBJ2-7, with D perhaps given as TRBD1 or TRBD2 (5 bases each). The V end was cut by 3 bases, the J end by 3 bases, with 12 bases between. The CDR3 is 14 residues long. Germline lookup yields CDR1 SNHLY and CDR2 FYNNEI. DNA for the CDR3: TGTGCCAGCAGTGATGAGGGGCTCATCTACGAGCAGTACTTC. Translation: CASSDEGLIYEQYF.

This clonotype was counted ten times or more. The chain joins TRBV12-3 or TRBV12-4 to TRBJ1-5; D gene ambiguous. This CDR3 has 13 amino acids. V was pared by 4 bases and J by 3 bases, with 7 bases between. This chain's CDR3 is CASSWQINQPQHF. CDR3 DNA: TGTGCCAGCAGTTGGCAGATCAATCAGCCCCAGCATTTT.

This clonotype appeared a few times. The rearrangement joins TRBV10-3 to TRBJ2-1; D uncertain. The CDR3 contains 14 residues. The V gene lost 0 bases and the J gene lost 5 bases, with 8 bases spanning the gap. The V gene's germline CDR1 is ENHRY and CDR2 SYGVKD. The CDR3 DNA sequence: TGTGCCATCAGTGAGTCGCTGGGCGACAATGAGCAGTTCTTC. Amino acids: CAISESLGDNEQFF.

This clonotype was recorded many times. The rearrangement links TRBV3-1 to TRBJ2-7, with 7 bases that match TRBD2. CDR1 is LGHDT, CDR2 YNNKEL, per germline (reference sequence). CDR3 length: 15 amino acids. V was clipped by 3 bases and J by 4 bases; unmatched bases: 9. The CDR3 spells CASSQGGLRGYEQYF. CDR3 DNA sequence: TGTGCCAGCAGCCAGGGAGGGTTACGGGGATACGAGCAGTACTTC.

The chain links TRBV18 to TRBJ1-1, with D unclear. CDR1 KGHSH and CDR2 LQKENI come from the germline V gene. This CDR3 has 12 amino acids. The V gene lost 6 bases and the J gene lost 9 bases, with 14 bases spanning the gap. CDR3 region: CASSPVESKAFF. CDR3 DNA: TGTGCCAGCTCCCCCGTCGAATCTAAAGCTTTCTTT.

The chain is built from TRBV7-9 and TRBJ2-7; no reliable D call. Per germline, CDR1 SEHNR and CDR2 FQNEAQ (reference sequence). The length of the CDR3 is 13 residues. With 6 bases removed from V and 2 bases from J, the gap between germline ends came to 11 bases. As DNA, the CDR3 is TGTGCCAGCAGTCCAGGTTACCCCTACGAGCAGTACTTC. Its translation: CASSPGYPYEQYF. Looking up the rest from reference TRBV7-9 and TRBJ2-7 gives the full variable domain: DTGVSQNPRHKITKRGQNVTFRCDPISEHNRLYWYRQTLGQGPEFLTYFQNEAQLEKSRLLSDRFSAERPKGSFSTLEIQRTEQGDSAMYLCASSPGYPYEQYFGPGTRLTVT.

This clonotype was recorded many times. The chain uses TRBV5-4 and TRBJ2-5, with a weak D call TRBD1 (6 bases). CDR1 is SGHNT and CDR2 is YYREEE in the germline V gene (reference sequence). The V gene lost 2 bases and the J gene lost 3 bases, with 11 bases spanning the gap. This CDR3 contains 14 residues. The CDR3 reads CASSFRAGEETQYF. As DNA, the CDR3 is TGTGCCAGCAGCTTTAGGGCAGGGGAAGAGACCCAGTACTTC. Full variable domain (rest looked up from reference TRBV5-4 and TRBJ2-5): ETGVTQSPTHLIKTRGQQVTLRCSSQSGHNTVSWYQQALGQGPQFIFQYYREEENGRGNFPPRFSGLQFPNYSSELNVNALELDDSALYLCASSFRAGEETQYFGPGTRLLVL.

This sequence joins TRBV2 and TRBJ2-7; tentatively, D is TRBD2 (5 bases). Germline CDR1 reads SNHLY; CDR2 reads FYNNEI. Trimming removed 4 bases at V and 4 bases at J, with 23 bases between. CDR3 length: 17 amino acids. CDR3 sequence: CASSGDTGGSGDYEQYF. The CDR3 DNA reads as TGTGCCAGCAGTGGCGACACCGGCGGGTCTGGGGATTACGAGCAGTACTTC.

This clonotype was observed a few times. The chain links TRBV28 to TRBJ2-7, with a tentative D call TRBD1 (5 bases). The V gene's germline CDR1 is MDHEN and CDR2 SYDVKM. The CDR3 runs 15 residues. V dropped 10 bases and J dropped 0 bases, with 19 bases sitting between them. CDR3 sequence reads: CATAERGDSSYEQYF. For the CDR3, the DNA is TGTGCCACCGCCGAAAGGGGCGACAGCTCCTACGAGCAGTACTTC.

Of note for this clonotype: Likely a read error: the CDR3 ends without its conserved phenylalanine or tryptophan. The DNA is omitted, as the CDR3 cannot be located on it reliably, and the CDR3 follows TCRdb's listing. V and J are TRBV28 and TRBJ2-7; the DNA was not used to check the table's D call, TRBD2. Germline CDR1 reads MDHEN; CDR2 reads SYDVKM. The CDR3 extends over 9 residues, inclusive of both ends. CDR3: CASSPLPAG.